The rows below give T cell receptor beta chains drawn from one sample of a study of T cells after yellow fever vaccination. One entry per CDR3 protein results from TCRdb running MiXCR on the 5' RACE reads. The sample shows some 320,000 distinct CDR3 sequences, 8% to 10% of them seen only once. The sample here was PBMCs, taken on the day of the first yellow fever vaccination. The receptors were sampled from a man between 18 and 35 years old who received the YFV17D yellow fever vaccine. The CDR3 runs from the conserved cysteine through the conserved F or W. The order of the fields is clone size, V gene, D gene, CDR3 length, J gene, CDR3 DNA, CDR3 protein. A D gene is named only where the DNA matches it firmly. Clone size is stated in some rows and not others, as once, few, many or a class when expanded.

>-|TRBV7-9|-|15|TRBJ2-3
TGTGCCAGCAGCCCCCGGGGCAGTTACACAGATACGCAGTATTTT
CASSPRGSYTDTQYF
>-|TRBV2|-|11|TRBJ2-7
TGTGCCAGCAGGCGACAGTACGAGCAGTACTTC
CASRRQYEQYF
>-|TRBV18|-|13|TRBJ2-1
TGTGCCAGCTCCCGCGGGACACGGGATGAGCAGTTCTTC
CASSRGTRDEQFF
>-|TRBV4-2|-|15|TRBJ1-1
TGTGCCAGCAGCCAAGATTGGAGGGGGAACACTGAAGCTTTCTTT
CASSQDWRGNTEAFF
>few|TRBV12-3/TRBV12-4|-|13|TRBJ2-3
TGTGCCAGCAGTTTACTCAAACTCACAACGCAGTATTTT
CASSLLKLTTQYF
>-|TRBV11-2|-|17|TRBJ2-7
TGTGCCAGCAGCTTAGAAGGGTCCCATAGTGGGTACTACGAGCAGTACTTC
CASSLEGSHSGYYEQYF
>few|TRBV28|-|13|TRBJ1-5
TGTGCCACCTCACCGGGTCGCAATCAGCCCCAGCATTTT
CATSPGRNQPQHF
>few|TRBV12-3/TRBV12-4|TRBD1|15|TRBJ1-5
TGTGCCAGCAGAAGGACAGGTGAAGGCAATCAGCCCCAGCATTTT
CASRRTGEGNQPQHF
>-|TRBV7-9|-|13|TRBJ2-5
TGTGCCAGCAGCTTAGCGGCCCAAGAGACCCAGTACTTC
CASSLAAQETQYF
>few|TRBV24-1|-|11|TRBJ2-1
TGTGCCACCCGACAGAACAATGAGCAGTTCTTC
CATRQNNEQFF
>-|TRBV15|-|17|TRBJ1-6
TGTGCCACCAGCAGAGTCCCATGGGGCTCCTATAATTCACCCCTCCACTTT
CATSRVPWGSYNSPLHF
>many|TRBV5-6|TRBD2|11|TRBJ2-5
TGTGCCAGCAGTCGTAGCGGGGCTCAGTACTTC
CASSRSGAQYF
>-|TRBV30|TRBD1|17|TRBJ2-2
TGTGCCTGGAGTGCCGCCGGGACAGGGGGAGTCGCCGGGGAGCTGTTTTTT
CAWSAAGTGGVAGELFF
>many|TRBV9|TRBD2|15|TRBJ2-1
TGTGCCAGCAGTCAGGGCAGCGGGGGGATATATGAGCAGTTCTTC
CASSQGSGGIYEQFF
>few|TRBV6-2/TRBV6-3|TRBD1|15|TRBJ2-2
TGTGCCAGCAGTGGGACAGCCAGGGGCACCGGGGAGCTGTTTTTT
CASSGTARGTGELFF
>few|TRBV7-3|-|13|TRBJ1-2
TGTGCCAGCAGCTTAATGGCTAACGACGGCTACACCTTC
CASSLMANDGYTF
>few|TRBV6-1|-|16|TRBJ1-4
TGTGCCAGCAGCCCGGGGGGATATGCAACTAATGAAAAACTGTTTTTT
CASSPGGYATNEKLFF
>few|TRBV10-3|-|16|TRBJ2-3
TGTGCCATCAGTGAGTCGACGGCTACTACCACAGATACGCAGTATTTT
CAISESTATTTDTQYF
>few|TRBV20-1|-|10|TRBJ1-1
TGCAGTGCTAGTTTGTCAGAAGCTTTCTTT
CSASLSEAFF
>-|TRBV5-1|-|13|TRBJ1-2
TGCGCCAGCAGCTTGCGGCAGTCCTATGGCTACACCTTC
CASSLRQSYGYTF
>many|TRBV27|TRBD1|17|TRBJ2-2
TGTGCCAGCAGTACGAGGGACAGCGGAACTAACACCGGGGAGCTGTTTTTT
CASSTRDSGTNTGELFF
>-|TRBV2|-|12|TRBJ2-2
TGTGCCAGCAGTGTGGGACCCGGGGAGCTGTTTTTT
CASSVGPGELFF
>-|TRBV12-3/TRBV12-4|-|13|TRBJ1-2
TGTGCCAGCAGTGAGGATTTTAACTATGGCTACACCTTC
CASSEDFNYGYTF
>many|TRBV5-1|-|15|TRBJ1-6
TGCGCCAGCAGCTTGGGGACGGGCAGTAATTCACCCCTCCACTTT
CASSLGTGSNSPLHF
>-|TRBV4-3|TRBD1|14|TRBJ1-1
TGCGCCAGCAGCCACACGGGGACAGTCGACGAAGCTTTCTTT
CASSHTGTVDEAFF
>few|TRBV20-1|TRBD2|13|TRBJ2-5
TGCAGTATACTAGCGGGGGGGCAAGAGACCCAGTACTTC
CSILAGGQETQYF
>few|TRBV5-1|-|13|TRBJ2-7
TGCGCCAGCAGCTTGGAACACCTTTACGAGCAGTACTTC
CASSLEHLYEQYF
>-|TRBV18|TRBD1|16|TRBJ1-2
TGTGCCAGCTCACCGGAGGGACAGGGGGGGAACTATGGCTACACCTTC
CASSPEGQGGNYGYTF
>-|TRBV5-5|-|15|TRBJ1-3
TGTGCCAGCCAGCTTGACAGGACTCTCGGAAACACCATATATTTT
CASQLDRTLGNTIYF
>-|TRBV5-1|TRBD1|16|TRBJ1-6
TGCGCCAGCAGCATGGGGACAGGGGGCAATAATTCACCCCTCCACTTT
CASSMGTGGNNSPLHF
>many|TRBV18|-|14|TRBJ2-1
TGTGCCAGCTCACCACCTAACAGGGCGGATGAGCAGTTCTTC
CASSPPNRADEQFF
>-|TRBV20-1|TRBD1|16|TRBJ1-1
TGCAGTGCTAGGGGGCCTGGGACAGGGGGCAACACTGAAGCTTTCTTT
CSARGPGTGGNTEAFF
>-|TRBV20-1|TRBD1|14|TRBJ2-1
TGCAGTGCTATACCGGGACAGGCATACAATGAGCAGTTCTTC
CSAIPGQAYNEQFF
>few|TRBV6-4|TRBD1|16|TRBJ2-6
TGTGCCAGCAGTCGACAGGGGGGCTCTGGGGCCAACGTCCTGACTTTC
CASSRQGGSGANVLTF
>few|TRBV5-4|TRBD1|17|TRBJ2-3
TGTGCCAGCAGCGGCGGAGGGGGACAGGAAGGCACAGATACGCAGTATTTT
CASSGGGGQEGTDTQYF
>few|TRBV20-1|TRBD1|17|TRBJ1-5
TGCAGTGCTCCGAAGGGGGGACAGGGGCGTTACAATCAGCCCCAGCATTTT
CSAPKGGQGRYNQPQHF
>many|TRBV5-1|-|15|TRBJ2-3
TGCGCCAGCAGCCCGAACAGGGGGGGAAGTGATACGCAGTATTTT
CASSPNRGGSDTQYF
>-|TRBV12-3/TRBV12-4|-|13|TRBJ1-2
TGTGCCAGCAGGAACAGGGCAGACTATGGCTACACCTTC
CASRNRADYGYTF
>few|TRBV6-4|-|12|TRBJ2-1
TGTGCCAGCAGTGACTCGGTGAATGAGCAGTTCTTC
CASSDSVNEQFF
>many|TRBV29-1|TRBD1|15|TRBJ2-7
TGCAGCGTTGAAATACCCGGACAGGGCCGATACGAGCAGTACTTC
CSVEIPGQGRYEQYF